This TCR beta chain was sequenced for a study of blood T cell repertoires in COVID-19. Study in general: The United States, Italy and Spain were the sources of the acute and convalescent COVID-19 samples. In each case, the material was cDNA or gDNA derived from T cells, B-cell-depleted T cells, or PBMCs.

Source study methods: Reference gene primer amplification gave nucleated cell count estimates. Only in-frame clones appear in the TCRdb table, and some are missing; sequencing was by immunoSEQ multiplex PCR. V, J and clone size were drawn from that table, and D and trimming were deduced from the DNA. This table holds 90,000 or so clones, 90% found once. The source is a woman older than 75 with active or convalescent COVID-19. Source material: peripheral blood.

CDR3 residues: CASSSRSTGNTIYF. CDR3 DNA: TGTGCCAGCAGCTCAAGGAGCACTGGAAACACCATATATTTT. The genes are TRBV7-2 and TRBJ1-3; D gene uncertain. Germline V gene lookup returns CDR1 SGHTA and CDR2 FQGNSA. This CDR3 contains 14 residues. V shed 4 bases and J shed 2 bases, with 9 bases lying between them.